This T cell receptor beta chain was captured by sequencing in a study of OX40 agonist ivuxolimab in advanced cancers. At the level of the whole study: Ivuxolimab was a fully human IgG2 agonistic monoclonal antibody targeting the costimulatory receptor OX40 (CD134). Partial responses were achieved by three dose-escalation patients, of whom one had hepatocellular carcinoma and two had cutaneous melanoma. Prior anti-PD-1, anti-PD-L1 or anti-CTLA-4 therapy was permitted, and checkpoint inhibitors had been received by approximately 39% of dose-escalation patients. Intravenous ivuxolimab was administered to patients every 2 weeks at six dose levels: 0.01, 0.1, 0.3, 1.5, 3 and 10 mg/kg. The dose-escalation cohort was 82.7% male with a mean age of about 60 years, ranging from roughly 23 to 85. Among the roughly 52 dose-escalation patients, around 19 had hepatocellular carcinoma, roughly 15 melanoma, 9 renal cell carcinoma and 9 head and neck cancer. The paper reports the monotherapy dose-escalation portion (N of about 50 patients) of the phase I ivuxolimab trial. Peripheral TCRbeta sequencing aimed to test whether ivuxolimab altered TCR sequence diversity and caused clonal T-cell expansion. On the study overall, not on this receptor specifically: On average, CD8+ T cells showed more expanded clones than CD4+ T cells after ivuxolimab. Low levels of normalized T-cell clonal expansion were also seen in some patients who did not respond. Antigen specificity was not determined for the clonally expanded peripheral T cells. Clonal expansion of both CD4+ and CD8+ blood T cells was observed from baseline to week 6 at doses 0.1 to 3.0 mg/kg. In the 0.1-3.0 mg/kg groups, partial responders had among the lowest normalized peripheral clonal expansion, particularly in CD8+ T cells.

The trial excluded patients who had a history of autoimmune disease or who were on systemic immunosuppression. Peripheral blood for TCR sequencing was collected from all dose cohorts at baseline, on cycle 4 day 1, and on cycle 7 day 1. The samples were drawn from a first-in-human, open-label, multicenter phase I dose-escalation trial of ivuxolimab. The trial enrolled adults with locally advanced or metastatic head and neck squamous cell, hepatocellular, melanoma or renal cell carcinoma. Before TCR sequencing, CD4+ T cells and CD8+ T cells were sorted from peripheral blood as separate populations. Measured from the cysteine to the phenylalanine, the CDR3 is 14 residues long. The only DNA kept is the CDR3, 42 bases in frame from the first base. The germline V gene supplies CDR1 LGHNA and CDR2 YSLEER. V loses 4 bases of germline sequence and J loses 3 bases, and the interval between the two ends is 10 bases.

To sequence the TCRbeta CDR3 region, genomic DNA was isolated from the sorted cells. The immunoSEQ Assay was used for sequencing of TCRbeta CDR3 regions. The immuneACCESS repertoire file appears here via TCRdb, limited to in-frame rearrangements. These files lack a portion of the clones; in checked studies, under half of the deficit traces to unresolved V genes, and the cause of the others is not known. Within this sample are about 98,000 clones, with 85% to 95% of them counted one time only. Of the sample, about 0.27% falls within the top ten clones. In regard to this clone: Its antigen target is currently unknown. It has no much larger one-base neighbor in the sample; base qualities were not kept.

The chain was built from TRBV4-3 and TRBJ1-5, and possibly TRBD1, on 6 matching bases. The source of this sequence is an adult with an advanced solid tumor such as melanoma, head and neck, liver or kidney cancer. The sample here was CD4+ or CD8+ T cells sorted from blood, taken in a trial of the OX40 agonist ivuxolimab. Here is the DNA: TGCGCCAGCAGCCTAACAGGGTCCAATCAGCCCCAGCATTTT. It codes for CASSLTGSNQPQHF.